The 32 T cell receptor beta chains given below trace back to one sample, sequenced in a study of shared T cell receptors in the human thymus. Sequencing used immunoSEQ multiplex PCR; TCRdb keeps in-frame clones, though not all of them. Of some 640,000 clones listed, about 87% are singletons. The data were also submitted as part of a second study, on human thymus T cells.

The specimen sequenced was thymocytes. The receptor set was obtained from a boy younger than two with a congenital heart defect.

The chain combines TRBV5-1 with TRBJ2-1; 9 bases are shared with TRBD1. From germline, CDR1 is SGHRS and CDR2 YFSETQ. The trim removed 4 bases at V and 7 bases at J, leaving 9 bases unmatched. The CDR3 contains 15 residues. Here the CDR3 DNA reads TGCGCCAGCAGCAAACAGGGGGCGCGTAAGAATGAGCAGTTCTTC. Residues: CASSKQGARKNEQFF. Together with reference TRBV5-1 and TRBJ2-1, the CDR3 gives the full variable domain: KAGVTQTPRYLIKTRGQQVTLSCSPISGHRSVSWYQQTPGQGLQFLFEYFSETQRNKGNFPGRFSGRQFSNSRSEMNVSTLELGDSALYLCASSKQGARKNEQFFGPGTRLTVL.

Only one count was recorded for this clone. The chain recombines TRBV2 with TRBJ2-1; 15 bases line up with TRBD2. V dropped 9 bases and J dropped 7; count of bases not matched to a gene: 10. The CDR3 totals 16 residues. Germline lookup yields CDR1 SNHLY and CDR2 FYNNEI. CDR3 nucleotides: TGTGCCAGGGAGTGGGGCGGGACTAGCGGGGGGAATGAGCAGTTCTTC. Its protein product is CAREWGGTSGGNEQFF.

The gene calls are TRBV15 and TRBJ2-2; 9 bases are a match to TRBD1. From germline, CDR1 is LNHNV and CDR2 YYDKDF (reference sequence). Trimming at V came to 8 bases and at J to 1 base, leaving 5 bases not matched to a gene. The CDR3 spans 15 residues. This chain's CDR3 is CATDLTGGNTGELFF. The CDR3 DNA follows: TGTGCCACCGATTTGACAGGGGGGAACACCGGGGAGCTGTTTTTT.

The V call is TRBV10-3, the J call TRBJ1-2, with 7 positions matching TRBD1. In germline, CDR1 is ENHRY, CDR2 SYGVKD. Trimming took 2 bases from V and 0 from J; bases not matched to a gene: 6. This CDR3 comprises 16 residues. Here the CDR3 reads CAISEARQGANYGYTF. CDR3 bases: TGTGCCATCAGTGAGGCACGACAGGGAGCTAACTATGGCTACACCTTC.

DNA of the CDR3: TGTGCCAGCAACGGATCCGGGGGGAGCAATCAGCCCCAGCATTTT. It specifies CASNGSGGSNQPQHF. This chain joins TRBV6-6 and TRBJ1-5, with D possibly TRBD1 on 5 matching bases. The V end was cut by 7 bases, the J end by 1 base, with 14 bases between. This CDR3 region has 15 residues. Germline lookup yields CDR1 MNHNY and CDR2 SVGAGI (reference sequence).

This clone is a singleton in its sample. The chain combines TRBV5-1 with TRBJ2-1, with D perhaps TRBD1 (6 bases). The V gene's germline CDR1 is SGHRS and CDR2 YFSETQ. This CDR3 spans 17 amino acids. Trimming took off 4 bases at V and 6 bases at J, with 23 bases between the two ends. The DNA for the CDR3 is TGCGCCAGCAGCCAGCGCATTCCCGGGGAAGGGGGCAATGAGCAGTTCTTC. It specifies CASSQRIPGEGGNEQFF.

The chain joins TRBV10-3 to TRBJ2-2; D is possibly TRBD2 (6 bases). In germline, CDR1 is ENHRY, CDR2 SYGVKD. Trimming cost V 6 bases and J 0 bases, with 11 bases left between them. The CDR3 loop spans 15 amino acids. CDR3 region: CAIRATGANTGELFF. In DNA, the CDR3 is TGTGCCATCAGGGCGACGGGGGCGAACACCGGGGAGCTGTTTTTT.

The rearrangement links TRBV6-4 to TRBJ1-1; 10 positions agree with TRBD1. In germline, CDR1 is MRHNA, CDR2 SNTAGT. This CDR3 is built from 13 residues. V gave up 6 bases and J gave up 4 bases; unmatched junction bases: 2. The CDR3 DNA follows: TGTGCCAGCAGGGACAGGGGGGGCACTGAAGCTTTCTTT. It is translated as CASRDRGGTEAFF.

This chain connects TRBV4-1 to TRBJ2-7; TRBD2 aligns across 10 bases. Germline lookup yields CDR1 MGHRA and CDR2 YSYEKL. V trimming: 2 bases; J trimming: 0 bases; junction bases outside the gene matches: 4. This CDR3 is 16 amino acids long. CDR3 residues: CASSQTGLAVSYEQYF. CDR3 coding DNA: TGCGCCAGCAGCCAAACCGGACTAGCGGTCTCCTACGAGCAGTACTTC.

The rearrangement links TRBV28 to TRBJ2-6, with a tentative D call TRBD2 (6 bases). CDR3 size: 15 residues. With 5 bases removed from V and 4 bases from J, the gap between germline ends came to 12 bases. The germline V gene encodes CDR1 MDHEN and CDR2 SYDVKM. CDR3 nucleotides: TGTGCCAGCAGTGGGGGGTGTCCCGGGGCCAACGTCCTGACTTTC. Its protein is CASSGGCPGANVLTF. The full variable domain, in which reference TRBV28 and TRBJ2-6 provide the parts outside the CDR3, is DVKVTQSSRYLVKRTGEKVFLECVQDMDHENMFWYRQDPGLGLRLIYFSYDVKMKEKGDIPEGYSVSREKKERFSLILESASTNQTSMYLCASSGGCPGANVLTFGAGSRLTVL.

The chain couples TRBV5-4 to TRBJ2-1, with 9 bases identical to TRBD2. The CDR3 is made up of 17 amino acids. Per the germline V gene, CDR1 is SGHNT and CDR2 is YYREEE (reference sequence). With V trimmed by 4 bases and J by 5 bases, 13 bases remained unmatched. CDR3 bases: TGTGCCAGCAGCCGCCGCGTAGCGGGAGTCTCAAACAATGAGCAGTTCTTC. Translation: CASSRRVAGVSNNEQFF. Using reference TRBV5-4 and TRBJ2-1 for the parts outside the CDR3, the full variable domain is ETGVTQSPTHLIKTRGQQVTLRCSSQSGHNTVSWYQQALGQGPQFIFQYYREEENGRGNFPPRFSGLQFPNYSSELNVNALELDDSALYLCASSRRVAGVSNNEQFFGPGTRLTVL.

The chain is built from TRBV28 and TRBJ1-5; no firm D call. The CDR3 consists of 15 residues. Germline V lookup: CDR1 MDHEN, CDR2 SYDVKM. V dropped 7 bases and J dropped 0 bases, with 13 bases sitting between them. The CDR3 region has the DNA TGTGCCAGCACTGGTAGAAGTAATAGCAATCAGCCCCAGCATTTT. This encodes CASTGRSNSNQPQHF.

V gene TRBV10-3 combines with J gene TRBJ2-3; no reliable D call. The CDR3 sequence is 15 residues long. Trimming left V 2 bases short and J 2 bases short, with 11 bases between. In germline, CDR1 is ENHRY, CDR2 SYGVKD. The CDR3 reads CAISEHAYLTDTQYF. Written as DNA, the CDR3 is TGTGCCATCAGTGAGCATGCGTACCTCACAGATACGCAGTATTTT.

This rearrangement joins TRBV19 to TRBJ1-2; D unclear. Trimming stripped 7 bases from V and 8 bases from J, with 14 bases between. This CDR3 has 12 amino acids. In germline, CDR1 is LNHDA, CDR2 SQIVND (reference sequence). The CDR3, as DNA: TGTGCCAGTATAGATCGCGGGAAGGGCTACACCTTC. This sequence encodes CASIDRGKGYTF.

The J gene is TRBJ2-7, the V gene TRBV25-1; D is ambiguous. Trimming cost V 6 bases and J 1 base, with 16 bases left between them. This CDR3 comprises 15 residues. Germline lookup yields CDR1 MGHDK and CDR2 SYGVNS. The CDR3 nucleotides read TGTGCCAGCAGACTCCCGGTCATTCATTCCTACGAGCAGTACTTC. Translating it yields CASRLPVIHSYEQYF.

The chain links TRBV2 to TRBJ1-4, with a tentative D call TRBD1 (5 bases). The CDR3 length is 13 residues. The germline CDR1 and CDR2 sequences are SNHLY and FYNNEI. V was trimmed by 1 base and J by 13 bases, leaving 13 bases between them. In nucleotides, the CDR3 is TGTGCCAGCAGTGAAGGAAGGGACTCACTACTGTTTTTT. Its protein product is CASSEGRDSLLFF.

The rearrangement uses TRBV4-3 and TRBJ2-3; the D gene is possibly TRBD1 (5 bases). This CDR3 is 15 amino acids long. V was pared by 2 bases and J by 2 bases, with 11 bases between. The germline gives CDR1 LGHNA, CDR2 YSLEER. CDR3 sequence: CASSQQQGDTDTQYF. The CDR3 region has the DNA TGCGCCAGCAGCCAACAACAAGGGGACACAGATACGCAGTATTTT.

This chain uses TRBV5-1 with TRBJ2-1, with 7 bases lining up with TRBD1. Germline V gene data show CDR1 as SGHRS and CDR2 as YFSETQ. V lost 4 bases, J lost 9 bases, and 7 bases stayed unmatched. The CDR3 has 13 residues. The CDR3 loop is CASSHQQGTEQFF. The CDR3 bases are TGCGCCAGCAGCCATCAACAGGGGACTGAGCAGTTCTTC.

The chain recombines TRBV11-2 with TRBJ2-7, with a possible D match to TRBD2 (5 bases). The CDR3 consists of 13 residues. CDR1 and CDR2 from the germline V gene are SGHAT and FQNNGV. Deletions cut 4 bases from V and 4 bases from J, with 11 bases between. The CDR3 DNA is TGTGCCAGCAGCTATTCGACTACTTACGAGCAGTACTTC. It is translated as CASSYSTTYEQYF. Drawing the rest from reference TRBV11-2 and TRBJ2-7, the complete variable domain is EAGVAQSPRYKIIEKRQSVAFWCNPISGHATLYWYQQILGQGPKLLIQFQNNGVVDDSQLPKDRFSAERLKGVDSTLKIQPAKLEDSAVYLCASSYSTTYEQYFGPGTRLTVT.

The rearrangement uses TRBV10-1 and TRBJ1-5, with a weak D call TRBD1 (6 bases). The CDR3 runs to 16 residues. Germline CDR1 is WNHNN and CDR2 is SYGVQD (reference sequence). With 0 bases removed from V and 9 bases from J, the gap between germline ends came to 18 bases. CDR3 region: CASSESQGATLLPQHF. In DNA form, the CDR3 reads TGCGCCAGCAGTGAGTCACAGGGCGCTACGTTATTGCCCCAGCATTTT.

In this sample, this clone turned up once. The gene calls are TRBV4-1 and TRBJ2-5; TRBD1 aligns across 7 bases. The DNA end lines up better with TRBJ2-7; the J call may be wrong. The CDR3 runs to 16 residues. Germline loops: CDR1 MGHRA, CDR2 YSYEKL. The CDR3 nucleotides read TGCGCCAGCAGCCAAGATTTAGGGGGCGCCTCCTACGAGCAGTACTTC. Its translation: CASSQDLGGASYEQYF.

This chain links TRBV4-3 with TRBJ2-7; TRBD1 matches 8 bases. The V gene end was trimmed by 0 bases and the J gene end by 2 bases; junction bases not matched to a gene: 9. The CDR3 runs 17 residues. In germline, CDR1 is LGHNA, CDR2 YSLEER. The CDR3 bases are TGCGCCAGCAGCCAAGACCCCGACAGGGGATTAACCTACGAGCAGTACTTC. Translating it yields CASSQDPDRGLTYEQYF.

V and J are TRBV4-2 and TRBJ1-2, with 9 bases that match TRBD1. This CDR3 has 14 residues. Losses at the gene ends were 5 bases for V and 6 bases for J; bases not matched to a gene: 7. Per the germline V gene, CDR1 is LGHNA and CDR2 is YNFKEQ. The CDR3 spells CASSGRGQGDGYTF. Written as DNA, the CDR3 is TGTGCCAGCAGCGGGCGGGGACAGGGAGATGGCTACACCTTC.

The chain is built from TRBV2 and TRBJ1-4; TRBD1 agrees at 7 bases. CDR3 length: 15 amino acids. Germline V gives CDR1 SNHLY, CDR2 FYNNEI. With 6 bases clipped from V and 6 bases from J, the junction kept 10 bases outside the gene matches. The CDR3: CASSGRGYRYEKLFF. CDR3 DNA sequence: TGTGCCAGCAGCGGCAGGGGGTACCGGTATGAAAAACTGTTTTTT.

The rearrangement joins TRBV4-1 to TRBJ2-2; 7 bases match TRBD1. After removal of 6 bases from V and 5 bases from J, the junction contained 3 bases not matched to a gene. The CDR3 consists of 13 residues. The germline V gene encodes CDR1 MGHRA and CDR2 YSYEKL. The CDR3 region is CASSRQGTGELFF. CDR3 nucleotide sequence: TGCGCCAGCAGTCGACAGGGAACCGGGGAGCTGTTTTTT.

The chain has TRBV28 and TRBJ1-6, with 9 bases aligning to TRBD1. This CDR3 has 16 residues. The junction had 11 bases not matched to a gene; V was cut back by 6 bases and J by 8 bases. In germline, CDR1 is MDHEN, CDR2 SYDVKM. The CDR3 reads CASSRTGGSHHSPLHF. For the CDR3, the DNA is TGTGCCAGCAGCAGAACAGGGGGCTCCCATCATTCACCCCTCCACTTT.

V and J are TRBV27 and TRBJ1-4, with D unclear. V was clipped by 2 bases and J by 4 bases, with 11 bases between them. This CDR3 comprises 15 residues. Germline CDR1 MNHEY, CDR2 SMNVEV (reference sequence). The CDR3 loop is CASSLTTDRNEKLFF. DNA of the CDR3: TGTGCCAGCAGTTTAACTACGGATCGTAATGAAAAACTGTTTTTT.

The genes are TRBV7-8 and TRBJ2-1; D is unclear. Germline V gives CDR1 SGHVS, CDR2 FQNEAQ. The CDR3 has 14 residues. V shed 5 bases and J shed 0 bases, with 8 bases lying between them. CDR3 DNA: TGTGCCAGCAGCAAGTACAACTCCTACAATGAGCAGTTCTTC. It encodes CASSKYNSYNEQFF.

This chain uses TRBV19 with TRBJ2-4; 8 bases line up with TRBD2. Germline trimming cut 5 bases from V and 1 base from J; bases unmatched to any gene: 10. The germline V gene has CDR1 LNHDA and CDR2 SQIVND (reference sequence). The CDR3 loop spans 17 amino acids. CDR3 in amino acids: CASSATGGRGAKNIQYF. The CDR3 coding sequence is TGTGCCAGTAGTGCAACGGGGGGGCGCGGGGCCAAAAACATTCAGTACTTC.

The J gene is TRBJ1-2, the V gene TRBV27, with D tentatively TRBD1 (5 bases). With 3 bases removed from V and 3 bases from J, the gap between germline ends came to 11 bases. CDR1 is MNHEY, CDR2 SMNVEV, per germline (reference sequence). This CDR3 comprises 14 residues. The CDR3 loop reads CASSLGRGDYGYTF. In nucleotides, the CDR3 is TGTGCCAGCAGTTTGGGGAGGGGAGACTATGGCTACACCTTC.

For the CDR3, the DNA is TGTGCCAGCAGCGTAGGCAGGGCGAACACCGGGGAGCTGTTTTTT. This sequence encodes CASSVGRANTGELFF. This chain joins TRBV9 and TRBJ2-2; TRBD1 might be the D (5 bases). CDR1 is SGDLS, CDR2 YYNGEE, per germline. This CDR3 has 15 amino acids. The V and J ends lost 0 bases and 0 bases respectively, with 6 bases between them.

This chain's CDR3 is CASSSITGGEQFF. The CDR3 DNA follows: TGCGCCAGCAGCTCAATCACAGGGGGTGAGCAGTTCTTC. The chain is built from TRBV5-1 and TRBJ2-1; TRBD1 matches 8 bases. Germline lookup yields CDR1 SGHRS and CDR2 YFSETQ. The CDR3 contains 13 residues. The trim removed 3 bases at V and 9 bases at J, leaving 5 bases unmatched.